This T cell receptor (beta chain) was profiled in a study of blood T cell repertoires in COVID-19. Study summary: Nucleic acid was either cDNA or gDNA, and it came from T cells, B-cell-depleted T cells, or PBMCs.

This CDR3 is built from 15 residues. Germline trimming cut 5 bases from V and 7 bases from J; bases unmatched to any gene: 9. Germline CDR1 LNHDA, CDR2 SQIVND (reference sequence). Original data processing: Estimation of nucleated cell counts was performed using reference gene primer amplification. The data were produced by immunoSEQ multiplex PCR, yet TCRdb's version contains in-frame clones alone and is incomplete. That table is the source of V, J and clone size, and D and trimming were worked out from the DNA. Here the sample spans 20,000 to 30,000 clones, over 85% being singletons. This chain uses TRBV19 with TRBJ1-4; TRBD1 matches at 8 bases. Input material: peripheral blood. The TCR originated in a human donor in a cohort sampled during active COVID-19. The CDR3 nucleotides read TGTGCCAGTAGTGGACGGACAGGGATGGGTGAAAAACTGTTTTTT. It yields the protein CASSGRTGMGEKLFF.